This TCR beta chain was captured by sequencing in a study of T cells in Graves' hyperthyroidism and ophthalmopathy. Amplified TCR beta CDR3 regions came from RNA transcripts. The primer set for the first-round RT-PCR of the TCR CDR3 was HTBI. TCRdb re-analysed the multiplex PCR reads in MiXCR, keeping a single row per CDR3 protein. Among around 600,000 distinct CDR3 sequences listed, 14% were seen once. Study results and limitations: Ophthalmopathy was distinguished from stable hyperthyroidism by 13 V-J signatures. Appearing also in blood were most of the thyroid clonotypes expanded above 0.001.

V lost 0 bases to trimming and J lost 4 bases, with 13 bases between them. The CDR3 has 16 amino acids. The V gene's germline CDR1 is SGDLS and CDR2 YYNGEE. This clonotype has more than one count but fewer than ten. Its antigen is currently unknown. The V gene is TRBV9, the J gene TRBJ1-4; D possibly corresponds to TRBD1 (6 bases). The TCR comes from a woman aged 18-29 years with Graves' ophthalmopathy. The sample was blood. The CDR3 nucleotides are TGTGCCAGCAGCGTAGGACGGACAGCCAGTAATGAAAAACTGTTTTTT. Translated, it gives CASSVGRTASNEKLFF. The entire variable domain, with the rest obtained from reference TRBV9 and TRBJ1-4, is as follows: DSGVTQTPKHLITATGQRVTLRCSPRSGDLSVYWYQQSLDQGLQFLIQYYNGEERAKGNILERFSAQQFPDLHSELNLSSLELGDSALYFCASSVGRTASNEKLFFGSGTQLSVL.